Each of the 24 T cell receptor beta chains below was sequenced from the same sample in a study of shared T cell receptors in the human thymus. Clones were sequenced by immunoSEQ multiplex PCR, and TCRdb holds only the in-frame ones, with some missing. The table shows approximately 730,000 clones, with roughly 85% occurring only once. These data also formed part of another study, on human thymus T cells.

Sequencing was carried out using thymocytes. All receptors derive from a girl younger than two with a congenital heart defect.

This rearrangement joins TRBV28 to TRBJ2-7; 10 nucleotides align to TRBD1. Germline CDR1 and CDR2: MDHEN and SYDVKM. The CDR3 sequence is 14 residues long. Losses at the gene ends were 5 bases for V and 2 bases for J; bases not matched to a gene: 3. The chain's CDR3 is CASSTGQGAYEQYF. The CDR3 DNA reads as TGTGCCAGCAGTACTGGACAGGGGGCCTACGAGCAGTACTTC.

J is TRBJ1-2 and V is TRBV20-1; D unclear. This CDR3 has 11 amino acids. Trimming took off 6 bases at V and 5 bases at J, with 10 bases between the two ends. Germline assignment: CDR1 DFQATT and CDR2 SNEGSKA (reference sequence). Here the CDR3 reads CSAPDCYGYTF. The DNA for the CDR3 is TGCAGTGCCCCGGACTGTTATGGCTACACCTTC.

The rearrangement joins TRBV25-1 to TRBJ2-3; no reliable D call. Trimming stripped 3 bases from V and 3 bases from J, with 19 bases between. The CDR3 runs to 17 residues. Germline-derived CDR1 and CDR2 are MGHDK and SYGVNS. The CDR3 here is CASSDPHSPWPTDTQYF. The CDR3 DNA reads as TGTGCCAGCAGTGACCCCCACAGCCCCTGGCCTACAGATACGCAGTATTTT.

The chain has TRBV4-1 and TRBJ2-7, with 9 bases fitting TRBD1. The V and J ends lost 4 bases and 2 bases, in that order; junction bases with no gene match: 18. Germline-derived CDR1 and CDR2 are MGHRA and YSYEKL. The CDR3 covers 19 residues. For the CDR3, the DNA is TGCGCCAGCAGCCCGCGCGGGGACGGAACTGGGACAGGGCCCTACGAGCAGTACTTC. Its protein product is CASSPRGDGTGTGPYEQYF.

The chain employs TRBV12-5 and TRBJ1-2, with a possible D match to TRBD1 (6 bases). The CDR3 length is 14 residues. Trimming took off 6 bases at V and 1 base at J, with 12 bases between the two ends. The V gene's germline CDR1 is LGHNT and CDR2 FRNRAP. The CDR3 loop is CASGAADSNYGYTF. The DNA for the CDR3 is TGTGCTAGTGGCGCGGCGGACAGTAACTATGGCTACACCTTC.

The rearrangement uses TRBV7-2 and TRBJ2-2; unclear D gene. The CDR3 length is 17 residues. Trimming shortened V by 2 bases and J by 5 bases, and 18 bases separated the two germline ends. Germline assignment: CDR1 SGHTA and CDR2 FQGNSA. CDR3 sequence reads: CASSLIFGPVITGELFF. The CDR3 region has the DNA TGTGCCAGCAGCTTAATCTTTGGGCCGGTAATTACCGGGGAGCTGTTTTTT. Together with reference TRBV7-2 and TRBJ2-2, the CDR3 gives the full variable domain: GAGVSQSPSNKVTEKGKDVELRCDPISGHTALYWYRQSLGQGLEFLIYFQGNSAPDKSGLPSDRFSAERTGGSVSTLTIQRTQQEDSAVYLCASSLIFGPVITGELFFGEGSRLTVL.

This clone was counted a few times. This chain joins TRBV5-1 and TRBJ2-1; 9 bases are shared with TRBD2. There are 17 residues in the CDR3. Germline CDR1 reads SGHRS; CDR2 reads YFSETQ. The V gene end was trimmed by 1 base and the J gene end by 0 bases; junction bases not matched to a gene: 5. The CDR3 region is CASSLWLAGISYNEQFF. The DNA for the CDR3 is TGCGCCAGCAGCTTGTGGCTAGCGGGGATCTCCTACAATGAGCAGTTCTTC.

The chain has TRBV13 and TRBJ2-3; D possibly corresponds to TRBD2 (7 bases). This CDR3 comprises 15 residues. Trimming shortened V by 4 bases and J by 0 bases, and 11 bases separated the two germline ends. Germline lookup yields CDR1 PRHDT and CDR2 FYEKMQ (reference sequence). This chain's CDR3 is CASSSGGPSTDTQYF. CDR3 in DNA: TGTGCCAGCAGCTCGGGGGGCCCCAGCACAGATACGCAGTATTTT.

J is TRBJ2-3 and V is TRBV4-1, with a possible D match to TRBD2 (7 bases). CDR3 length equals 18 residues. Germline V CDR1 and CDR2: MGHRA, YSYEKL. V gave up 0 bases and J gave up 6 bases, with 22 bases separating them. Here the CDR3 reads CASSQEGSRGGPGDTQYF. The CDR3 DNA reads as TGCGCCAGCAGCCAAGAAGGTTCTAGGGGGGGCCCCGGGGATACGCAGTATTTT.

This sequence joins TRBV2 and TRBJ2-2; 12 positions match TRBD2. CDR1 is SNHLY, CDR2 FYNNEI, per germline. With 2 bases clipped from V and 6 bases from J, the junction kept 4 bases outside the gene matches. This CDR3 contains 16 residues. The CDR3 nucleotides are TGTGCCAGCAGTGAAACCCGGACTAGCGGGGCCGGGGAGCTGTTTTTT. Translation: CASSETRTSGAGELFF. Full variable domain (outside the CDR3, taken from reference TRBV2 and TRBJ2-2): EPEVTQTPSHQVTQMGQEVILRCVPISNHLYFYWYRQILGQKVEFLVSFYNNEISEKSEIFDDQFSVERPDGSNFTLKIRSTKLEDSAMYFCASSETRTSGAGELFFGEGSRLTVL.

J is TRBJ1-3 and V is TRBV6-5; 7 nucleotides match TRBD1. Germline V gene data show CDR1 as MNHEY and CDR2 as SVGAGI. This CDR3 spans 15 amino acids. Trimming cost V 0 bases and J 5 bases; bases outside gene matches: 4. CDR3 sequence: CASSYSQGGRNTIYF. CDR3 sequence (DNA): TGTGCCAGCAGTTACTCCCAGGGGGGAAGAAACACCATATATTTT.

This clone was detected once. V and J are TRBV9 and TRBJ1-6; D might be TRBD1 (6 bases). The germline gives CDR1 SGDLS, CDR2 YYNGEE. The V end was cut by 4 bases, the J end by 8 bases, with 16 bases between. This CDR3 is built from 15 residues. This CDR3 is CASSPRRGGDSPLHF. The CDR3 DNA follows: TGTGCCAGCAGCCCGAGGAGGGGGGGAGATTCACCCCTCCACTTT.

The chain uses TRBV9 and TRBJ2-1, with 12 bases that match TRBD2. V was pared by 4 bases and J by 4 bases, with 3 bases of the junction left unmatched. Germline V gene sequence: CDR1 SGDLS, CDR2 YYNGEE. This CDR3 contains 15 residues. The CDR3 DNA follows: TGTGCCAGCAGCAACGGACTAGCGGGGTACAATGAGCAGTTCTTC. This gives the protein CASSNGLAGYNEQFF.

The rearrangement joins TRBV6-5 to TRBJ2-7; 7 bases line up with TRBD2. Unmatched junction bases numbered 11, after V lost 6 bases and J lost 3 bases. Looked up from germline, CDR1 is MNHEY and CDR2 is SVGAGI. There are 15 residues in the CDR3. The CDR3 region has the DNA TGTGCCAGCAGCCCAAGCGGGGTTCCTTACTACGAGCAGTACTTC. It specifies CASSPSGVPYYEQYF.

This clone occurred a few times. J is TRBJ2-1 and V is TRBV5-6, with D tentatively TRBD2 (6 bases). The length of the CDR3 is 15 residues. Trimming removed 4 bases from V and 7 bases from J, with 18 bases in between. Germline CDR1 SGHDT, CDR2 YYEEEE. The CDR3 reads CASSEGLMSHNEQFF. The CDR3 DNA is TGTGCCAGCAGCGAAGGACTAATGTCCCATAATGAGCAGTTCTTC.

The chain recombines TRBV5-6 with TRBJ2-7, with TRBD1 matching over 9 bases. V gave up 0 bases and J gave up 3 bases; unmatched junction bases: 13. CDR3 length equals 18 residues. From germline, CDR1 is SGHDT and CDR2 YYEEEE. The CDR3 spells CASSLGDRAGLSDYEQYF. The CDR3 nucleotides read TGTGCCAGCAGCTTGGGGGACAGGGCTGGCTTATCCGACTACGAGCAGTACTTC.

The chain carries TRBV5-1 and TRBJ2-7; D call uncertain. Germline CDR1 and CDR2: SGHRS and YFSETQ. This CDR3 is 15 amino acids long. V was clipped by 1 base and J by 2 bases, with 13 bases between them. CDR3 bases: TGCGCCAGCAGCTTGACTAATACAAAAACCTACGAGCAGTACTTC. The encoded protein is CASSLTNTKTYEQYF.

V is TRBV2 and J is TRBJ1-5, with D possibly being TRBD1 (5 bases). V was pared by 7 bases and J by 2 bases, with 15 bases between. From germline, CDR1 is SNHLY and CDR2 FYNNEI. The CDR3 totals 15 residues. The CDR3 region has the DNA TGTGCCAGCACACCCCATGGGGGGGGCAATCAGCCCCAGCATTTT. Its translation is CASTPHGGGNQPQHF.

The CDR3 sequence: CASRIYRDLNPNSPLHF. The CDR3 DNA sequence: TGTGCCAGCAGAATTTACAGGGACCTCAATCCTAATTCACCCCTCCACTTT. This rearrangement joins TRBV5-6 to TRBJ1-6; a weak D match, TRBD1 (6 bases). The V end lost 5 bases, the J end lost 6 bases, and 21 bases lay between the germline ends. The CDR3 has 17 residues. In germline, CDR1 is SGHDT, CDR2 YYEEEE. Together with reference TRBV5-6 and TRBJ1-6, the CDR3 gives the full variable domain: DAGVTQSPTHLIKTRGQQVTLRCSPKSGHDTVSWYQQALGQGPQFIFQYYEEEERQRGNFPDRFSGHQFPNYSSELNVNALLLGDSALYLCASRIYRDLNPNSPLHFGNGTRLTVT.

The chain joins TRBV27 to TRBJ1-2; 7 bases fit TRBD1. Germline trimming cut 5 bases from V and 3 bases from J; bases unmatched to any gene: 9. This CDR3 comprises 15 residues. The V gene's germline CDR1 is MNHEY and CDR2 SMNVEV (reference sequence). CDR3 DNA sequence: TGTGCCAGCAGTGGAAACCGGGACAGCCACTATGGCTACACCTTC. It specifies CASSGNRDSHYGYTF.

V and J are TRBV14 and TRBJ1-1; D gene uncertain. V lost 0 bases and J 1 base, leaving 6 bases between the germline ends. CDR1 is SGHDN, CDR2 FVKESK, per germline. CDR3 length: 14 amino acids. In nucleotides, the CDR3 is TGTGCCAGCAGCCAAGAACTTAGGAACACTGAAGCTTTCTTT. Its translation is CASSQELRNTEAFF.

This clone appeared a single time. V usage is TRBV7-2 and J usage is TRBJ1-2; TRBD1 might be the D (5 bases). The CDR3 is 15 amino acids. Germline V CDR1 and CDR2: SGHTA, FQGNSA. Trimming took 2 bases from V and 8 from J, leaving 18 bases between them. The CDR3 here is CASSLWTQGVGGYTF. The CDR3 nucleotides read TGTGCCAGCAGCTTATGGACCCAGGGCGTCGGAGGCTACACCTTC. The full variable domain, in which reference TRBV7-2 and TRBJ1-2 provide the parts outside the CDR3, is GAGVSQSPSNKVTEKGKDVELRCDPISGHTALYWYRQSLGQGLEFLIYFQGNSAPDKSGLPSDRFSAERTGGSVSTLTIQRTQQEDSAVYLCASSLWTQGVGGYTFGSGTRLTVV.

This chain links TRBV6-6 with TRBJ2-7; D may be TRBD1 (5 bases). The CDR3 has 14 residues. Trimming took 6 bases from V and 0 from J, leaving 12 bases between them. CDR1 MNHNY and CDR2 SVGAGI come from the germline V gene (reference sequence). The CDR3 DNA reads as TGTGCCAGCAGAGGACACTTCAGCTCCTACGAGCAGTACTTC. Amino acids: CASRGHFSSYEQYF.

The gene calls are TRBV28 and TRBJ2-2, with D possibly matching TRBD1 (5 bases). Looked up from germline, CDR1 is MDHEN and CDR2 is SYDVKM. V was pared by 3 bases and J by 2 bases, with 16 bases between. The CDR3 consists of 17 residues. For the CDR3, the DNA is TGTGCCAGCAGTTTTAAGGGCAGGGAAACAAACACCGGGGAGCTGTTTTTT. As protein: CASSFKGRETNTGELFF.